These T cell receptor beta chains were read from a single sample in a study of cytotoxic CD8 clonotypes in ibrutinib-treated CLL. The assay was immunoSEQ multiplex PCR, and TCRdb's table has in-frame clones only and misses some. The data show hundreds of thousands of clones, about three quarters seen once. Sequencing was performed on PBMCs, taken after 24 months of ibrutinib treatment. The receptor source for this set is a human donor with chronic lymphocytic leukemia. CDR3s include the opening cysteine and the closing phenylalanine or tryptophan. D genes are given only for firm matches. Size is omitted from some rows. Given values are once, few, many or a class for expanded clones.

j_call v_call clone_size cdr3_length d_call cdr3_nt cdr3_aa
TRBJ1-4 TRBV25-1 - 11 - TGTGCCAGCAGTGAAACAGGGATACTGTTTTTT CASSETGILFF
TRBJ1-5 TRBV7-2 - 15 - TGTGCCAGCAGCTTAGTTGGGGAGGGAGGTCAGCCCCAGCATTTT CASSLVGEGGQPQHF
TRBJ2-7 TRBV27 few 13 TRBD1 TGTGCCAGCGGACAGGTCTATAACTACGAGCAGTACTTC CASGQVYNYEQYF
TRBJ2-7 TRBV14 - 13 TRBD1 TGTGCCAGCAGCCCCGGGACAGGGGGCGAGCAGTACTTC CASSPGTGGEQYF
TRBJ2-1 TRBV13 - 13 - TGTGCCAGCAGCCCAGCACCCCCTGCGGAGCAGTTCTTC CASSPAPPAEQFF
TRBJ2-2 TRBV5-8 - 15 TRBD1 TGTGCCAGCAGCTGGGACAGCCCGAACACCGGGGAGCTGTTTTTT CASSWDSPNTGELFF
TRBJ2-3 TRBV28 once 13 - TGTGCCAGCAGTCGGACGGGCACAGATACGCAGTATTTT CASSRTGTDTQYF
TRBJ2-5 TRBV15 - 17 - TGTGCCACCAGTGGATTAAGGGACTATCAGGGGGAAGAGACCCAGTACTTC CATSGLRDYQGEETQYF
TRBJ2-5 TRBV4-1 - 15 TRBD1 TGCGCCAGCAGCCCCGCGGACAGGGGAAAAGAGACCCAGTACTTC CASSPADRGKETQYF
TRBJ2-7 TRBV27 - 21 TRBD2 TGTGCCAGCCTCCCCGTACCCCGGCCATGGGGACTAGCGGGAGGTTCCTACGAGCAGTACTTC CASLPVPRPWGLAGGSYEQYF
TRBJ2-7 TRBV13 - 15 TRBD1 TGTGCCAGCAGCATACGGACAGGTCTCTCCTACGAGCAGTACTTC CASSIRTGLSYEQYF
TRBJ1-5 TRBV5-6 - 15 - TGTGCCAGCAGCTTGTGGGAAACTAGCAATCAGCCCCAGCATTTT CASSLWETSNQPQHF
TRBJ2-5 TRBV30 few 13 - TGTGCCTGGAATAGAGGTGGGGATGAGACCCAGTACTTC CAWNRGGDETQYF
TRBJ2-3 TRBV10-1 - 18 TRBD1 TGCGCCAGCAGTGAGTCGAGGGTTTACAGGGGAGCAATAGATACGCAGTATTTT CASSESRVYRGAIDTQYF
TRBJ1-1 TRBV5-1 - 15 - TGCGCCAGCAGCTTGGCCAACGGTGGGAACACTGAAGCTTTCTTT CASSLANGGNTEAFF
TRBJ2-7 TRBV5-6 - 11 - TGTGCCAGCAGCTTGGGGGGCGAGCAGTACTTC CASSLGGEQYF
TRBJ1-2 TRBV9 - 12 - TGTGCCAGCAGCGTAGCTTTGGGGGGCTACACCTTC CASSVALGGYTF
TRBJ2-3 TRBV6-6 few 12 - TGTGCCAGCAGCCCCGCGGGAGATACGCAGTATTTT CASSPAGDTQYF
TRBJ1-2 TRBV27 - 15 - TGTGCCAGCAGTTTATCCCCGATCGGGAACTATGGCTACACCTTC CASSLSPIGNYGYTF
TRBJ2-7 TRBV4-1 - 13 - TGCGCCAGCAGCCAAGACCCACCGGGAGAGCAGTACTTC CASSQDPPGEQYF
TRBJ2-2 TRBV4-3 - 16 - TGCGCCAGCAGCCCCGAAGTTAACACGAACACCGGGGAGCTGTTTTTT CASSPEVNTNTGELFF
TRBJ2-1 TRBV29-1 - 12 - TGCAGCGGGGGACTCTCTGACGGTGAGCAGTTCTTC CSGGLSDGEQFF
TRBJ1-2 TRBV18 - 15 - TGTGCCAGCTCACCGCCGGTAGACCCATACTATGGCTACACCTTC CASSPPVDPYYGYTF
TRBJ2-7 TRBV4-3 - 13 TRBD1 TGCGCCAGCAGCCAGTGGACAGGTTACGAGCAGTACTTC CASSQWTGYEQYF
TRBJ2-7 TRBV6-6 - 11 - TGTGCCAGCAGTAACAGTGCGGAGCAGTACTTC CASSNSAEQYF
TRBJ2-7 TRBV6-6 - 13 - TGTGCCAGCAGTTACTCCCCTACCTACGAGCAGTACTTC CASSYSPTYEQYF
TRBJ1-4 TRBV7-9 - 12 - TGTGCCAGCAGATCCTATGGGGAAAAACTGTTTTTT CASRSYGEKLFF
TRBJ2-5 TRBV10-2 - 13 - TGCGCCAGCAGTTGGGACACCCAAGAGACCCAGTACTTC CASSWDTQETQYF
TRBJ2-7 TRBV28 - 16 - TGTGCCAGCAGAGGGGCCGGGTGGCAGGGCGGTTACGAGCAGTACTTC CASRGAGWQGGYEQYF
TRBJ2-7 TRBV19 - 12 TRBD1 TGTGCCAGCGGAACAGGGGGCGCAGAGCAGTACTTC CASGTGGAEQYF
TRBJ2-7 TRBV7-2 - 16 TRBD2 TGTGCCAGCAGCTTAGAGACTAGCGGGAGGCACTACGAGCAGTACTTC CASSLETSGRHYEQYF
TRBJ2-7 TRBV28 - 13 - TGTGCCAGCAGGGAGACAGGTACCCACGAGCAGTACTTC CASRETGTHEQYF
TRBJ1-4 TRBV9 - 15 - TGTGCCAGCAGCGTAGTCCCAGCGTATAATGAAAAACTGTTTTTT CASSVVPAYNEKLFF
TRBJ1-1 TRBV28 - 15 - TGTGCCAGCAGTTTCGCCCGGCGGATGAACACTGAAGCTTTCTTT CASSFARRMNTEAFF
TRBJ2-5 TRBV10-2 few 12 TRBD2 TGCGCCAGCGGGACTAGCGTTGAGACCCAGTACTTC CASGTSVETQYF
TRBJ1-1 TRBV4-3 - 15 - TGCGCCAGCAGCCAAGACCTGACAGAAGGGACTGAAGCTTTCTTT CASSQDLTEGTEAFF
TRBJ2-7 TRBV7-9 few 9 - TGTGCCAGCGGCCACGAGCAGTACTTC CASGHEQYF
TRBJ1-2 TRBV18 few 12 - TGTGCCAGCTCCAAGCCACAGGGTGCCTACACCTTC CASSKPQGAYTF
TRBJ1-2 TRBV6-5 few 14 - TGTGCCAGCAGAGAGGGGGTCGGGGCCTATGGCTACACCTTC CASREGVGAYGYTF
TRBJ1-2 TRBV6-6 - 12 - TGTGCCACGGAGGGAGGGGACTATGGCTACACCTTC CATEGGDYGYTF
TRBJ2-7 TRBV2 few 15 - TGTGCCAGCACCGGGGGCCCTGGATTGTCCTACGAGCAGTACTTC CASTGGPGLSYEQYF
TRBJ2-1 TRBV7-9 - 11 - TGTGCCAGCAGCTTCTTGAATGAGCAGTTCTTC CASSFLNEQFF
TRBJ2-3 TRBV30 few 15 - TGTGCCTGGAGTAAGGAAGGAGCGTTCACAGATACGCAGTATTTT CAWSKEGAFTDTQYF
TRBJ1-1 TRBV29-1 - 13 - TGCAGCGTTGTCCGGCCCATGAACACTGAAGCTTTCTTT CSVVRPMNTEAFF
TRBJ1-4 TRBV6-1 once 14 TRBD1 TGTGCCAGCAGTCGGACAGGGGAAAATGAAAAACTGTTTTTT CASSRTGENEKLFF
TRBJ1-1 TRBV18 once 14 - TGTGCCAGCTCGCCTCTCGAAGGGAACACTGAAGCTTTCTTT CASSPLEGNTEAFF
TRBJ1-3 TRBV6-5 - 15 - TGTGCCAGCAGCAGCAGGGACGCCTCTGGAAACACCATATATTTT CASSSRDASGNTIYF
TRBJ1-1 TRBV7-9 - 16 - TGTGCCAGCAGCTATCCGCCGGGCCCCGGAGACACTGAAGCTTTCTTT CASSYPPGPGDTEAFF
TRBJ2-1 TRBV29-1 - 13 TRBD2 TGCAGCGACCTGACTAGCGCCCGGAATGAGCAGTTCTTC CSDLTSARNEQFF
TRBJ1-1 TRBV7-2 - 13 - TGTGCCAGCAGCTTGGCCGGAGGTGATGAAGCTTTCTTT CASSLAGGDEAFF
TRBJ2-7 TRBV11-1 once 17 TRBD2 TGTGCCAGCAGCACTAGCGGTAGCAACCAAGGGATCTACGAGCAGTACTTC CASSTSGSNQGIYEQYF
TRBJ1-2 TRBV19 few 12 - TGTGCCAGTAGTAATAAAGGCTATGGCTACACCTTC CASSNKGYGYTF
TRBJ1-2 TRBV29-1 - 11 - TGCAGCGTTCTGACTGTATCCGGCTACACCTTC CSVLTVSGYTF